The text below deals with one T cell receptor (beta chain). CDR1 and CDR2 (germline): GTSNPN, SVGIG (reference sequence). The V segment lost 3 bases and the J segment 0 bases; nucleotides outside the gene matches: 13. CDR3 size: 18 residues. The sample originates from a study of shared T cell receptors in the human thymus. Clones were read by immunoSEQ multiplex PCR, and TCRdb kept only the in-frame ones, dropping some. The data contain approximately 660,000 clones, around nine tenths of them singletons. This sample was shared with a second study, whose subject was human thymus T cells. Per that paper: Donors consisted of healthy Finnish infants (having corrective surgery for congenital heart defects). Unrelated people showed highly overlapping thymic repertoires, related research reported.

The sequenced sample was thymocytes. The source is a boy younger than two with a congenital heart defect. The V gene is TRBV30, the J gene TRBJ2-4; 8 nucleotides match TRBD2. This CDR3 is CAWSSGLAGPLAKNIQYF. In DNA, the CDR3 is TGTGCCTGGAGCTCGGGGCTAGCGGGTCCTCTAGCCAAAAACATTCAGTACTTC.